The rows below give T cell receptor beta chains drawn from one sample of a study of blood T cell repertoires in COVID-19. The data were produced by immunoSEQ multiplex PCR, yet TCRdb's version contains in-frame clones alone and is incomplete. The sample consists of nearly 250,000 clones, approximately 85% of them appearing once. The sample was PBMCs or T cells enriched from blood (not recorded which). The receptor set was obtained from a woman aged 45-65 years with acute COVID-19. Each CDR3 is given with its conserved first and last residue. The order of the fields is J gene, V gene, D gene, clone size, CDR3 DNA, CDR3 protein. D genes are given only for firm matches. The size field is filled for only some rows; it gives once, few, many or a size class.

>TRBJ1-2|TRBV30|.|.
TGTGCCTGCTGGGGCGGTAACTATGGCTACACCTTC
CACWGGNYGYTF
>TRBJ2-7|TRBV7-2|TRBD2|.
TGTGCCAGCAGCTTAGACCTAGCGGGGGGCCGCTCCTACGAGCAGTACTTC
CASSLDLAGGRSYEQYF
>TRBJ2-5|TRBV7-9|TRBD1|.
TGTGCCAGCAGCAGACAGGGACATAGGTTTCGAGAGACCCAGTACTTC
CASSRQGHRFRETQYF
>TRBJ2-7|TRBV7-2|TRBD2|.
TGTGCCAGCAGGGAAGCGGGGGGATACGAGCAGTACTTC
CASREAGGYEQYF
>TRBJ1-5|TRBV24-1|.|.
TGTGCCACCAGTGATTCCCCTCGGGTACCTAGCAATCAGCCCCAGCATTTT
CATSDSPRVPSNQPQHF
>TRBJ2-5|TRBV2|.|.
TGTGCCAGCAGTGAACCCGGACTGCCGCAAGAGACCCAGTACTTC
CASSEPGLPQETQYF
>TRBJ1-3|TRBV7-9|.|.
TGTGCCAGCAGCCCCAGGGGTAACTCTGGAAACACCATATATTTT
CASSPRGNSGNTIYF
>TRBJ1-5|TRBV19|.|once
TGTGCCAGTAGTAGGAGGACCTCAAGGGTTTATGGCAATCAGCCCCAGCATTTT
CASSRRTSRVYGNQPQHF
>TRBJ1-1|TRBV6-8|.|.
TGTGCCAGCAGTCGCGGACTCCCCGGAGAAGCTTTCTTT
CASSRGLPGEAFF
>TRBJ2-5|TRBV5-3|TRBD2|.
TGTGCCCCCCAGGAAGAGCGGGGGGGTCTGGAGACCCAGTACTTC
CAPQEERGGLETQYF
>TRBJ1-6|TRBV9|.|.
TGTGCCAGCAGCCCGCAGGACAACTCCTATAATTCACCCCTCCACTTT
CASSPQDNSYNSPLHF
>TRBJ2-7|TRBV2|.|.
TGTGCCAGCAGGTCAGGACACCTTACCTACGAGCAGTACTTC
CASRSGHLTYEQYF
>TRBJ2-5|TRBV7-9|TRBD1|few
TGTGCCAGCAACCTGGGTAGCTGGACAGGGGGCTTAGAGACCCAGTACTTC
CASNLGSWTGGLETQYF
>TRBJ1-1|TRBV7-8|.|.
TGTGCCAGCAGTACGAGCGCCTGGAACACTGAAGCTTTCTTT
CASSTSAWNTEAFF
>TRBJ1-6|TRBV14|.|.
TGTGCCAGCAGCCAAGACTACCCCCGGGGTGGTTCACCCCTCCACTTT
CASSQDYPRGGSPLHF
>TRBJ1-1|TRBV3-1/TRBV3-2|.|.
TGTGCCAGCAGCCCTAGCTCGGGGTCAAACACTGAAGCTTTCTTT
CASSPSSGSNTEAFF
>TRBJ1-5|TRBV2|TRBD1|.
TGTGCCAGCAGCGGGACAGCTCAGCCCCAGCATTTT
CASSGTAQPQHF
>TRBJ1-2|TRBV3-1/TRBV3-2|.|.
TGTGCCAGCAGCCAAGTTAATTATGGCTACACCTTC
CASSQVNYGYTF
>TRBJ2-1|TRBV27|.|.
TGTGCCAGCAGCTCTCAGGGGCGGCGGGACAATGAGCAGTTCTTC
CASSSQGRRDNEQFF
>TRBJ1-4|TRBV2|TRBD1|once
TGTGCCAGCAGTGAACGGACAGGGAATGAAAAACTGTTTTTT
CASSERTGNEKLFF
>TRBJ1-2|TRBV5-4|TRBD1|.
TGTGCCAGCACCCTTTTGGGACAGCTGTATGGCTACACCTTC
CASTLLGQLYGYTF
>TRBJ1-5|TRBV9|.|.
TGTGTCAGCAGCGTCACTGGGGACACACATCAGCCCCAGCATTTT
CVSSVTGDTHQPQHF
>TRBJ1-2|TRBV25-1|.|.
TGTGCCAGCAAAGGCAGGGGCTATGGCTACACCTTC
CASKGRGYGYTF
>TRBJ2-1|TRBV7-6|.|.
TGTGCCAGCAGCTCCCTATTAGGGGGAAGGTACAATGAGCAGTTCTTC
CASSSLLGGRYNEQFF
>TRBJ2-2|TRBV2|TRBD2|.
TGTGCCAGCAGTGAAGTTAGAGTGGGCGGGGGGGCCCCCGGGGAGCTGTTTTTT
CASSEVRVGGGAPGELFF
>TRBJ2-5|TRBV5-1|.|.
TGCGCCAGCAGCTCGTTACAGGGAGGGGGTCAAGAGACCCAGTACTTC
CASSSLQGGGQETQYF
>TRBJ1-1|TRBV3-1/TRBV3-2|.|few
TGTGCCAGCAGCCAAGGGTTCGAGATTCTAGAAGCTTTCTTT
CASSQGFEILEAFF
>TRBJ2-7|TRBV10-3|TRBD1|few
TGTGCCATCAGTGCCGACAGGGATCTCTCCTACGAGCAGTACTTC
CAISADRDLSYEQYF
>TRBJ1-1|TRBV5-5|.|many
TGTGCCAGCAGCATGGGACTTTTGAACACTGAAGCTTTCTTT
CASSMGLLNTEAFF
>TRBJ2-1|TRBV7-2|TRBD2|.
TGTGCCAGCAGCTTAAGCGGGGGGCCGCCCAATGAGCAGTTCTTC
CASSLSGGPPNEQFF
>TRBJ2-3|TRBV3-1/TRBV3-2|TRBD2|.
TGTGCCAGCAGCTCGCGGGGGACAGATACGCAGTATTTT
CASSSRGTDTQYF
>TRBJ1-1|TRBV5-8|.|.
TGTGCCAGCAGCTTACTCGACAGACCGAGGACTGAAGCTTTCTTT
CASSLLDRPRTEAFF
>TRBJ1-6|TRBV11-3|.|.
TGTGCCAGCAGCTTAGGTTTCCGGGTGTTGTGCCATAATTCACCCCTCCACTTT
CASSLGFRVLCHNSPLHF